Sequencing of this TCR beta chain was carried out in a study of blood T cell repertoires in COVID-19. Study-level background: Samples came from the United States, Italy and Spain, spanning acute and convalescent COVID-19. PBMCs, B-cell-depleted T cells, or T cells were the source of the cDNA or gDNA that made up the material.

V shed 1 base and J 1 base; nucleotides not matched to a gene: 7. CDR1 is SGHVS, CDR2 FQNEAQ, per germline. The CDR3 runs 16 residues. Source study methods: Estimates of nucleated cell counts were drawn from the amplification of reference gene primers. Some clones are missing from TCRdb's copy, which holds only in-frame ones; the method was immunoSEQ multiplex PCR. V, J and clone size derive from that table, while D and trimming were established from the DNA sequence. The sample shows approximately 70,000 clones, 81% of them seen only once. This clone was detected once. The chain employs TRBV7-8 and TRBJ2-7; 7 nucleotides line up with TRBD1. The sequencing input was peripheral blood. The TCR comes from a woman between 65 and 79 years old with acute or convalescent COVID-19. CDR3 region: CASSLGPGTVSYEQYF. As DNA, the CDR3 is TGTGCCAGCAGCTTAGGACCCGGGACAGTTTCCTACGAGCAGTACTTC. The variable domain in full, completed from reference TRBV7-8 and TRBJ2-7, reads GAGVSQSPRYKVAKRGQDVALRCDPISGHVSLFWYQQALGQGPEFLTYFQNEAQLDKSGLPSDRFFAERPEGSVSTLKIQRTQQEDSAVYLCASSLGPGTVSYEQYFGPGTRLTVT.